A selection of T cell receptor beta chains follows, all from one sample in a study of post-analysis software for immune sequencing data. TCRdb reprocessed the PCR reads with MiXCR, giving one entry per CDR3 protein. The table shows 350,000 to 450,000 distinct CDR3 sequences, with 39% occurring only once. Sample: blood. These receptors all stem from a girl aged 2-15 years with multiple sclerosis. Both conserved end residues are part of each CDR3. A D gene is named only where the DNA matches it firmly. Size values are once, few and many counts, or a class for expanded clones, and some rows have none.

-,TRBV5-1,TRBJ2-3,15,-,TGCGCCAGCAGCTGGTTGACACAGACCCAGGATACGCAGTATTTT,CASSWLTQTQDTQYF
-,TRBV29-1,TRBJ1-2,11,-,TGCAGCGTTCGTTCTAACTATGGCTACACCTTC,CSVRSNYGYTF
few,TRBV7-2,TRBJ2-7,14,TRBD1,TGTGCCAGCAGCAGAACAGGGGCCGGCTACGAGCAGTACTTC,CASSRTGAGYEQYF
few,TRBV4-2,TRBJ1-1,14,-,TGTGCCAGCAGCCTGATCCACAGGAACACTGAAGCTTTCTTT,CASSLIHRNTEAFF
few,TRBV12-3/TRBV12-4,TRBJ1-5,15,-,TGTGCCAGCAGTAATCAGTACAGAAACAATCAGCCCCAGCATTTT,CASSNQYRNNQPQHF
-,TRBV29-1,TRBJ2-7,12,-,TGCAGCGTTGGGGCAGAAACCTACGAGCAGTACTTC,CSVGAETYEQYF
few,TRBV27,TRBJ2-1,12,-,TGTGCCAGCAGTTTGCTGGGAGATGAGCAGTTCTTC,CASSLLGDEQFF
-,TRBV29-1,TRBJ2-1,11,TRBD2,TGCAGCGTTGGGCGGGAGGATGAGCAGTTCTTC,CSVGREDEQFF
-,TRBV6-2/TRBV6-3,TRBJ2-7,13,-,TGTGCCAGCAGTTACGAAGGTACAGGCGAGCAGTACTTC,CASSYEGTGEQYF
-,TRBV5-1,TRBJ1-1,13,-,TGCGCCAGCAGATGGGTCATTAACACTGAAGCTTTCTTT,CASRWVINTEAFF
-,TRBV28,TRBJ2-1,14,TRBD2,TGTGCCAGCAGTTCGGGGGGGAAGTATAATGAGCAGTTCTTC,CASSSGGKYNEQFF
-,TRBV5-6,TRBJ2-4,16,TRBD2,TGTGCCAGCAGCTTGGAGGCGGGACTAGCGAAAAACATTCAGTACTTC,CASSLEAGLAKNIQYF
few,TRBV4-2,TRBJ2-7,17,TRBD2,TGTGCCAGCAGCCAAGATCCGGTAGCGGGGGCCGCCTACGAGCAGTACTTC,CASSQDPVAGAAYEQYF
-,TRBV5-8,TRBJ2-5,13,-,TGTGCCAGCAGCTCTTACAGGGTGCAGGAGCAGTACTTC,CASSSYRVQEQYF
few,TRBV3-1,TRBJ2-7,15,-,TGTGCCAGCAGCCACGTATCGAGGTTCTCCTACGAGCAGTACTTC,CASSHVSRFSYEQYF
few,TRBV6-2/TRBV6-3,TRBJ2-5,14,-,TGTGCCAGCAGTTACGTCAGCCGTATAGAGACCCAGTACTTC,CASSYVSRIETQYF
few,TRBV12-3/TRBV12-4,TRBJ1-2,15,TRBD1,TGTGCCAGCAGTTTAAAGGGACAGGGGGCTTATGGCTACACCTTC,CASSLKGQGAYGYTF
-,TRBV6-5,TRBJ2-3,14,-,TGTGCCAGCAGAGGGGGGGATGCCCCAGACACGCAGTATTTT,CASRGGDAPDTQYF
few,TRBV10-3,TRBJ2-3,14,TRBD2,TGTGCCATCAGTAGTAGCGGGGGGCCAGATACGCAGTATTTT,CAISSSGGPDTQYF
-,TRBV7-8,TRBJ2-1,17,-,TGTGCCAGCAGCTTAGCGTCTCTGGCGGGCGGGTACAATGAGCAGTTCTTC,CASSLASLAGGYNEQFF
-,TRBV10-3,TRBJ2-5,18,TRBD2,TGTGCCATCAGTGAGTCGCTAGGACTAGCGTTGAACCAAGAGACCCAGTACTTC,CAISESLGLALNQETQYF
-,TRBV12-3/TRBV12-4,TRBJ2-4,16,-,TGTGCCAGCAGTTTCATACGGGACACCCACAAAAACATTCAGTACTTC,CASSFIRDTHKNIQYF
-,TRBV7-8,TRBJ2-7,13,-,TGTGTCAGCAGCTTAGGCCCTAGCGACGAGCAGTACTTC,CVSSLGPSDEQYF
-,TRBV7-2,TRBJ2-7,13,TRBD1,TGTGCCAGCAGCTGGGGACAGGAATACGAGCAGTACTTC,CASSWGQEYEQYF
-,TRBV5-1,TRBJ2-5,16,TRBD1,TGCGCCAACAGCAAAACCGGGACAGGGGGCTGGGAGACCCAGTACTTC,CANSKTGTGGWETQYF
-,TRBV6-6,TRBJ2-1,16,TRBD1,TGTGCCAGCAGCTCCACAGGGGGCAGCTCCTACAATGAGCAGTTCTTC,CASSSTGGSSYNEQFF
-,TRBV20-1,TRBJ2-1,13,-,TGCAGTGCTAGAGGGGCGGCCTGGAATGAGCAGTTCTTC,CSARGAAWNEQFF